The T cell receptor (beta chain) described here comes from a study of blood T cell repertoires in COVID-19. Points on this clone: Other DNA sequences in the same sample also yield this CDR3.

The method was immunoSEQ multiplex PCR; TCRdb's version includes in-frame clones alone and lacks a portion of them. The sample holds about 230,000 clones; around 84% are singletons and the top ten take more than 9%. V lost 5 bases and J lost 1; bases outside the gene matches: 5. Germline CDR1 reads SGHTA; CDR2 reads FQGNSA. There are 15 residues in the CDR3. The sequence was obtained from a man aged 50 or older with COVID-19, enrolled during active disease. The chain joins TRBV7-2 to TRBJ2-3; 8 nucleotides agree with TRBD1. The specimen was peripheral blood. The CDR3 DNA follows: TGTGCCAGCAGCCGCGGACAGGGAGGCACAGATACGCAGTATTTT. Its translation: CASSRGQGGTDTQYF.